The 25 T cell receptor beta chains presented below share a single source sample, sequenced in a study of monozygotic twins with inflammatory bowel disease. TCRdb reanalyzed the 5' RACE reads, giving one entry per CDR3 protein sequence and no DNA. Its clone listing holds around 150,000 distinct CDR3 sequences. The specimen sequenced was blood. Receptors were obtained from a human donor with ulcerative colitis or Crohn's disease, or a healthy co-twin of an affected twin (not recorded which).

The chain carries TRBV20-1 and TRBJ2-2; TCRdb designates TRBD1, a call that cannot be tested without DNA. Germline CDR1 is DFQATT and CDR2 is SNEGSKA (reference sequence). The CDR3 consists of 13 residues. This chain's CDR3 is CSASSQGTGELFF.

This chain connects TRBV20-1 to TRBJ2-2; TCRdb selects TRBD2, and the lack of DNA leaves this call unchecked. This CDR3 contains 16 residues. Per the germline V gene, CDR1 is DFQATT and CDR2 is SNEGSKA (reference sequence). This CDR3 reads CSASTSGASNTGELFF.

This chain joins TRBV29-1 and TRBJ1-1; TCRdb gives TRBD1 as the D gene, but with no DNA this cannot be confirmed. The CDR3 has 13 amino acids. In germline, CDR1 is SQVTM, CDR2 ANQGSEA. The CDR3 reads CSVVDREGTEAFF.

The CDR3 loop is CATSTLGAESSYNEQFF. V and J are TRBV24-1 and TRBJ2-1; the TCRdb D gene call, TRBD1, has no DNA to confirm it. This CDR3 has 17 residues. Germline loops: CDR1 KGHDR, CDR2 SFDVKD.

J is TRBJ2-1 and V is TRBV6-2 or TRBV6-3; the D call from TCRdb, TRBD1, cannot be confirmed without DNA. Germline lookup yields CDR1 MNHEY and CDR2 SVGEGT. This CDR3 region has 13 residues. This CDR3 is CASSYGQYNEQFF.

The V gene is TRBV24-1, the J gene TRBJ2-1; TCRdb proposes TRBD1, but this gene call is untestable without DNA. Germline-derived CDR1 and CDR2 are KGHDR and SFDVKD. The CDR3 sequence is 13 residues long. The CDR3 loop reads CATSDILQGVQFF.

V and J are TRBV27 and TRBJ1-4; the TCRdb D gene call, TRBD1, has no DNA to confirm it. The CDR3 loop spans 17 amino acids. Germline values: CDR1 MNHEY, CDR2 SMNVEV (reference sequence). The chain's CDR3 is CASSSTDRGRAAEKLFF.

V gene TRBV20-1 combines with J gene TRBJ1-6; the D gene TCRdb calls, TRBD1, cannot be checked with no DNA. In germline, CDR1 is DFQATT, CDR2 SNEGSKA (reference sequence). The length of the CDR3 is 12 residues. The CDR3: CSASDRGTPLHF.

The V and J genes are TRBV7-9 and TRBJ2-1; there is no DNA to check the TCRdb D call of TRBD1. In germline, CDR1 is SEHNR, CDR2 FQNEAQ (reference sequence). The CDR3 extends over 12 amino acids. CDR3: CASSLIGTWKFF. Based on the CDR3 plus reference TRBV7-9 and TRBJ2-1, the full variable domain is DTGVSQNPRHKITKRGQNVTFRCDPISEHNRLYWYRQTLGQGPEFLTYFQNEAQLEKSRLLSDRFSAERPKGSFSTLEIQRTEQGDSAMYLCASSLIGTWKFFGPGTRLTVL.

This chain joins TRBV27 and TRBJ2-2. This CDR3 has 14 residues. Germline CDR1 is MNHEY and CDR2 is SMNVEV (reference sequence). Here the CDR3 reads CASSFGTYTGELFF.

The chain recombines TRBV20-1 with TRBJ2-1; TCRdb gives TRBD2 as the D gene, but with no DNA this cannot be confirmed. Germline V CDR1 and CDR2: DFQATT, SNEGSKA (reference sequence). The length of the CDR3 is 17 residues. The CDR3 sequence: CSAFQISSGVSYNEQFF.

The CDR3 is CASRKKGQGLSYEQYF. This chain uses TRBV12-3 or TRBV12-4 with TRBJ2-7; the TCRdb D gene call, TRBD1, has no DNA to confirm it. The CDR3 runs to 16 residues.

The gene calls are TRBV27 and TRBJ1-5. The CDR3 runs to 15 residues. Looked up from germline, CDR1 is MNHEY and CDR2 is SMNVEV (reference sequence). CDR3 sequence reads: CASTQRATSNQPQHF.

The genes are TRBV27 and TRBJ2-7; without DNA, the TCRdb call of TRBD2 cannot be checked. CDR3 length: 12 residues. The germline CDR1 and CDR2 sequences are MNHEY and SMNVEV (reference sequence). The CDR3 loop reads CATSSRAYEQYF.

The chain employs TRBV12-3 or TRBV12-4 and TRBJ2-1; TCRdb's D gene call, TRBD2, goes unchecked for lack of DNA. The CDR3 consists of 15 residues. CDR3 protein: CASSFGAGAGNEQFF.

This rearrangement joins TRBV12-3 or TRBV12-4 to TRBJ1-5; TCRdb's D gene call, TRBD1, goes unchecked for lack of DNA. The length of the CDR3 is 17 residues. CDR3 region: CASSLAAKTGFGQPQHF.

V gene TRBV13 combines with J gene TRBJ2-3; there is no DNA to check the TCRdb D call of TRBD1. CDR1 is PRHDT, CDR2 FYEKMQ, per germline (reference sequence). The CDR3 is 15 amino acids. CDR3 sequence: CASSSPTGGADTQYF.

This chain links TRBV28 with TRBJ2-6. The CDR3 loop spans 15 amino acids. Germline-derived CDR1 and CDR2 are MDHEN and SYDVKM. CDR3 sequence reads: CASSLYISGANVLTF.

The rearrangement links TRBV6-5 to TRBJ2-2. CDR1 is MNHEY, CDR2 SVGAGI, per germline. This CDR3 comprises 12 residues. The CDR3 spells CASSYGQGELFF.

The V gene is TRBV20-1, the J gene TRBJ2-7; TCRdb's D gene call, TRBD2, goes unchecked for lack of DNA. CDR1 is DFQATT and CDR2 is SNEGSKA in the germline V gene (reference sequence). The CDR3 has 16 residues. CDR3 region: CSARAALGRAGEEQYF.

This CDR3 reads CASSPIGGNTGELFF. The rearrangement links TRBV7-3 to TRBJ2-2; no DNA is available, so the TRBD1 call from TCRdb remains unchecked. Germline CDR1 reads SGHTA; CDR2 reads FQGTGA. The CDR3 has 15 residues. The full variable domain, with the rest looked up from reference TRBV7-3 and TRBJ2-2, is GAGVSQTPSNKVTEKGKYVELRCDPISGHTALYWYRQSLGQGPEFLIYFQGTGAADDSGLPNDRFFAVRPEGSVSTLKIQRTERGDSAVYLCASSPIGGNTGELFFGEGSRLTVL.

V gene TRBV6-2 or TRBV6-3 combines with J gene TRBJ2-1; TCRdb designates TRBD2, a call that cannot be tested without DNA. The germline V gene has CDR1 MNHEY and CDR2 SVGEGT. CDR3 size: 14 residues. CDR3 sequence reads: CASTIAGGPDEQFF.

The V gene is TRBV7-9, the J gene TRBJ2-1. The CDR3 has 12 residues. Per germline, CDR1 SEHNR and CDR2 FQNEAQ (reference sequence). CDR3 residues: CASSFSKQEQFF.

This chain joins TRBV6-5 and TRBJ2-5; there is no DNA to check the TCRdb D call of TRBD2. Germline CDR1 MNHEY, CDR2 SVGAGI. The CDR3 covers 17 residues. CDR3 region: CASSSRGVAGSQETQYF.

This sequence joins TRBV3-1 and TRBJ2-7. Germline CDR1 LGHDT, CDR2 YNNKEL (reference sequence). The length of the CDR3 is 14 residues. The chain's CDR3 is CASSQFGVGNEQYF.